The 27 T cell receptor beta chains presented below share a single source sample, sequenced in a study of CD8+CD57+ T cells in acquired aplastic anemia. TCR beta VDJ and CDR3 were profiled, and genomic DNA was the template. One entry per CDR3 protein results from TCRdb running MiXCR on the reads. The data hold roughly 190,000 distinct CDR3 sequences, with about half observed a single time. Sequencing was performed on sorted CD4+, CD8+, or CD8+CD57+ T cells (not recorded which) from PBMCs. The receptors come from a human donor in good health, serving as a control.

Of note for this clonotype: The CDR3 does not close with the conserved phenylalanine or tryptophan, likely indicating a read error. The DNA is omitted, as the CDR3 cannot be located on it reliably, and the CDR3 follows TCRdb's listing. This chain connects TRBV7-6 to TRBJ2-7. Germline CDR1 reads SGHVS; CDR2 reads FNYEAQ. The CDR3 length is 8 residues, termini included. The CDR3 sequence: CASSFQQT.

Concerning this clonotype: As the CDR3 is not closed by the conserved phenylalanine or tryptophan, this likely results from a read error. V gene TRBV6-2 or TRBV6-3 combines with J gene TRBJ2-3; D gene ambiguous. CDR3 length: 16 amino acids. Trimming removed 6 bases from V and 0 bases from J, with 16 bases in between. Germline CDR1 is MNHEY and CDR2 is SVGEGT. CDR3 amino acids: CASSPERIYSTDTQYL. In DNA, the CDR3 is TGTGCCAGCAGCCCCGAGAGGATCTACAGCACAGATACGCAGTATCTT.

The rearrangement links TRBV7-6 to TRBJ2-5; possibly TRBD1 for D (5 bases). V lost 5 bases and J lost 12, with 16 bases in between. The V gene's germline CDR1 is SGHVS and CDR2 FNYEAQ. The CDR3 covers 12 residues. CDR3 amino acids: CASSQGVSAEYF. DNA of the CDR3: TGTGCCAGCAGCCAAGGGGTCTCCGCCGAGTACTTC.

The table lists this clonotype with a few counts. The rearrangement links TRBV7-2 to TRBJ2-5, with a possible D match to TRBD2 (5 bases). The germline V and J ends were trimmed by 5 bases and 5 bases, with 15 bases remaining between them. The CDR3 is 14 amino acids. Germline values: CDR1 SGHTA, CDR2 FQGNSA. CDR3 region: CASSAGQGLETQYF. The CDR3 region has the DNA TGTGCCAGCAGCGCGGGTCAAGGGTTGGAGACCCAGTACTTC.

The gene calls are TRBV20-1 and TRBJ2-7, with D unresolved. The CDR3 loop spans 18 amino acids. V gave up 1 base and J gave up 2 bases, with 24 bases separating them. CDR1 is DFQATT and CDR2 is SNEGSKA in the germline V gene (reference sequence). This CDR3 is CSARVLPAGLVMPYEQYF. The CDR3 bases are TGCAGTGCTAGAGTCCTTCCCGCCGGCCTAGTCATGCCCTACGAGCAGTACTTC.

Regarding this clonotype: Being one base from a much bigger clone, this may be a read error. The genes are TRBV27 and TRBJ2-7, with D possibly being TRBD1 (6 bases). The length of the CDR3 is 14 residues. CDR1 and CDR2 from the germline V gene are MNHEY and SMNVEV (reference sequence). Trimming cost V 6 bases and J 6 bases, with 18 bases left between them. Here the CDR3 reads CASSRVQGGCEQYF. The CDR3 DNA sequence: TGTGCCAGCAGCCGGGTACAGGGTGGCTGCGAGCAGTACTTC.

A word on this clonotype: Just one base apart from a much larger clone, this may be a read error. This chain connects TRBV7-3 to TRBJ2-3, with D possibly matching TRBD1 (7 bases). Germline lookup yields CDR1 SGHTA and CDR2 FQGTGA. The CDR3 is 15 amino acids. The CDR3 here is CASSNSRGATGTQYF. The CDR3 DNA is TGTGCCAGCAGCAATAGCAGGGGGGCCACAGGTACGCAGTATTTT. The full variable domain, with the rest looked up from reference TRBV7-3 and TRBJ2-3, is GAGVSQTPSNKVTEKGKYVELRCDPISGHTALYWYRQSLGQGPEFLIYFQGTGAADDSGLPNDRFFAVRPEGSVSTLKIQRTERGDSAVYLCASSNSRGATGTQYFGPGTRLTVL.

The rearrangement links TRBV12-3 or TRBV12-4 to TRBJ2-1; possibly TRBD1 for D (6 bases). V shed 1 base and J shed 5 bases, with 9 bases lying between them. This CDR3 is 14 amino acids long. CDR3 amino acids: CASSLVTGHNEQFF. The CDR3 DNA follows: TGTGCCAGCAGTTTAGTCACAGGGCACAATGAGCAGTTCTTC.

The genes are TRBV11-2 and TRBJ2-1, with a possible D match to TRBD2 (6 bases). The germline gives CDR1 SGHAT, CDR2 FQNNGV. Between the trimmed V and J ends, which lost 1 base and 7 bases, there was a span of 11 bases. The CDR3 has 14 amino acids. The CDR3 loop is CASSLGGLANEQFF. The DNA of the CDR3 is TGTGCCAGCAGCTTAGGGGGACTGGCAAATGAGCAGTTCTTC.

This clonotype was recorded once. With a much larger clone just one base away, this may be a read error. V and J are TRBV6-1 and TRBJ1-2; 9 nucleotides agree with TRBD1. This CDR3 has 15 amino acids. From germline, CDR1 is MNHNS and CDR2 SASEGT. Trimming cost V 7 bases and J 7 bases; bases outside gene matches: 13. CDR3 nucleotides: TGTGCCAGCACCTCGCCCGACAGGGGGGACTTTGGCTACACCTTC. Translated, it gives CASTSPDRGDFGYTF.

This clonotype was recorded a few times. This chain connects TRBV29-1 to TRBJ2-5; the D gene is possibly TRBD1 (6 bases). Germline-derived CDR1 and CDR2 are SQVTM and ANQGSEA. CDR3 length: 14 residues. V was cut by 5 bases and J by 2 bases, with 15 bases left in between. DNA for the CDR3: TGCAGCGTTATCAGGCCAGGGGCGCAAGAGACCCAGTACTTC. It specifies CSVIRPGAQETQYF. The variable domain in full, completed from reference TRBV29-1 and TRBJ2-5, reads SAVISQKPSRDICQRGTSLTIQCQVDSQVTMMFWYRQQPGQSLTLIATANQGSEATYESGFVIDKFPISRPNLTFSTLTVSNMSPEDSSIYLCSVIRPGAQETQYFGPGTRLLVL.

This clonotype has ten or more counts. The V and J genes are TRBV5-1 and TRBJ1-3; TRBD1 matches 7 bases. Germline V gene sequence: CDR1 SGHRS, CDR2 YFSETQ. This CDR3 has 19 amino acids. J gave up 1 base and V 1 base, and 14 bases lay outside the gene matches. The DNA for the CDR3 is TGCGCCAGCAGCTTGCTAGGGGGCTTCTTACAAGATTCTGGAAACACCATATATTTT. Translating it yields CASSLLGGFLQDSGNTIYF.

The V and J genes are TRBV7-9 and TRBJ2-5; no reliable D call. CDR1 is SEHNR, CDR2 FQNEAQ, per germline (reference sequence). The CDR3 is 14 residues long. V lost 5 bases, J lost 5 bases, and 15 bases lay in between. CDR3 nucleotide sequence: TGTGCCAGCAGCGCGACTTCTTTGCAGGAGACCCAGTACTTC. This translates into CASSATSLQETQYF. The full variable domain, rest sourced from reference TRBV7-9 and TRBJ2-5, is DTGVSQNPRHKITKRGQNVTFRCDPISEHNRLYWYRQTLGQGPEFLTYFQNEAQLEKSRLLSDRFSAERPKGSFSTLEIQRTEQGDSAMYLCASSATSLQETQYFGPGTRLLVL.

V and J are TRBV25-1 and TRBJ1-2; no clear D. The CDR3 extends over 12 amino acids. Germline CDR1 MGHDK, CDR2 SYGVNS. V was clipped by 6 bases and J by 5 bases, with 10 bases between them. DNA for the CDR3: TGTGCCAGCAGGGAGAATCTATATGGCTACACCTTC. It yields the protein CASRENLYGYTF.

This clonotype has only a few counts. The CDR3: CASKPGIPGVRGDQPQHF. The CDR3 DNA follows: TGTGCCAGCAAACCCGGGATCCCGGGCGTAAGGGGGGATCAGCCCCAGCATTTT. J is TRBJ1-5 and V is TRBV12-3 or TRBV12-4, with D tentatively TRBD1 (6 bases). This CDR3 is built from 18 residues. V was clipped by 7 bases and J by 5 bases, with 27 bases between them.

V usage is TRBV7-8 and J usage is TRBJ2-5; no firm D call. The germline V gene encodes CDR1 SGHVS and CDR2 FQNEAQ. The CDR3 length is 13 residues. V dropped 3 bases and J dropped 1 base, with 6 bases sitting between them. CDR3 nucleotide sequence: TGTGCCAGCAGCTTGGCGGTCCAAGAGACCCAGTACTTC. Encoded protein: CASSLAVQETQYF. Combining the CDR3 with reference TRBV7-8 and TRBJ2-5 gives the whole variable domain GAGVSQSPRYKVAKRGQDVALRCDPISGHVSLFWYQQALGQGPEFLTYFQNEAQLDKSGLPSDRFFAERPEGSVSTLKIQRTQQEDSAVYLCASSLAVQETQYFGPGTRLLVL.

The gene calls are TRBV10-3 and TRBJ2-3; perhaps TRBD2 as D (6 bases). Trimming stripped 2 bases from V and 3 bases from J, with 15 bases between. Per germline, CDR1 ENHRY and CDR2 SYGVKD. The CDR3 runs to 16 residues. DNA of the CDR3: TGTGCCATCAGTGAGGGGGCACGGGGGACGACAGATACGCAGTATTTT. Translation gives CAISEGARGTTDTQYF.

The chain couples TRBV20-1 to TRBJ1-2; 9 nucleotides line up with TRBD1. CDR3 size: 12 residues. V lost 3 bases to trimming and J lost 5 bases; unmatched junction nucleotides: 1. The germline V gene encodes CDR1 DFQATT and CDR2 SNEGSKA (reference sequence). The CDR3: CSASDRGYGYTF. DNA of the CDR3: TGCAGTGCTAGCGACAGGGGGTATGGCTACACCTTC.

The rearrangement joins TRBV29-1 to TRBJ1-2; 7 positions agree with TRBD1. The CDR3 runs 12 residues. Germline values: CDR1 SQVTM, CDR2 ANQGSEA. The V gene end was trimmed by 6 bases and the J gene end by 4 bases; junction bases not matched to a gene: 5. The CDR3 loop reads CSVLRTGYGYTF. The DNA of the CDR3 is TGCAGCGTGCTCCGGACAGGCTATGGCTACACCTTC. The complete variable domain, with remaining parts taken from reference TRBV29-1 and TRBJ1-2, reads SAVISQKPSRDICQRGTSLTIQCQVDSQVTMMFWYRQQPGQSLTLIATANQGSEATYESGFVIDKFPISRPNLTFSTLTVSNMSPEDSSIYLCSVLRTGYGYTFGSGTRLTVV.

This clonotype has ten or more counts. CDR3 DNA sequence: TGTGCCATCATGACAGGGGCACTGAACACCGGGGAGCTGTTTTTT. Translated, it gives CAIMTGALNTGELFF. The chain is built from TRBV10-3 and TRBJ2-2, with 8 bases identical to TRBD1. The CDR3 is 15 amino acids. V was clipped by 7 bases and J by 1 base; unmatched bases: 5. The V gene's germline CDR1 is ENHRY and CDR2 SYGVKD.

This clonotype was picked up many times. This chain connects TRBV6-2 or TRBV6-3 to TRBJ1-5; D remains unclear. The CDR3 has 14 residues. V lost 1 base to trimming and J lost 6 bases, with 10 bases between them. CDR1 is MNHEY, CDR2 SVGEGT, per germline. CDR3 region: CASSYFGVSQPQHF. The CDR3 coding sequence is TGTGCCAGCAGTTACTTCGGGGTTTCTCAGCCCCAGCATTTT.

Comments on this clonotype: Mismatch with germline at one junction end may stem from a read error. This sequence joins TRBV12-3 or TRBV12-4 and TRBJ1-6; D unclear. The CDR3 is 12 amino acids. The chain's CDR3 is CDSSFADPPLHF. CDR3 nucleotides: TGTGACAGCAGTTTCGCAGATCCACCCCTCCACTTT.

The chain uses TRBV24-1 and TRBJ2-2; 7 bases match TRBD1. Germline assignment: CDR1 KGHDR and CDR2 SFDVKD. This CDR3 region has 14 residues. Trimming at V came to 8 bases and at J to 0 bases, leaving 2 bases not matched to a gene. The CDR3 loop is CATKGTANTGELFF. In nucleotides, the CDR3 is TGTGCCACCAAGGGGACAGCGAACACCGGGGAGCTGTTTTTT.

The gene calls are TRBV11-1 and TRBJ2-7, with D perhaps TRBD1 (6 bases). Germline assignment: CDR1 SGHAT and CDR2 FQDESV (reference sequence). The CDR3 length is 13 residues. V was clipped by 5 bases and J by 6 bases, with 14 bases between them. CDR3 DNA sequence: TGTGCCAGCAGCCCCAGTAGAGGGGGCGAGCAGTACTTC. Translating gives CASSPSRGGEQYF.

In its sample, this clonotype was seen many times. This chain links TRBV5-1 with TRBJ1-2; 7 positions match TRBD1. V shed 4 bases and J 0 bases; nucleotides not matched to a gene: 12. The CDR3 is made up of 17 amino acids. CDR1 is SGHRS and CDR2 is YFSETQ in the germline V gene. The CDR3 sequence is CASSKRGDRHTNYGYTF. CDR3 DNA sequence: TGCGCCAGCAGCAAAAGGGGGGACAGACACACTAACTATGGCTACACCTTC.

CDR3 sequence reads: CASSSSTVSYEQYF. CDR3 nucleotides: TGCGCCAGCAGCTCTTCGACGGTCTCCTACGAGCAGTACTTC. V gene TRBV5-1 combines with J gene TRBJ2-5; D is ambiguous. Matching the DNA end better, TRBJ2-7 makes the J call doubtful. The germline gives CDR1 SGHRS, CDR2 YFSETQ. The CDR3 length is 14 residues.

This clonotype was recorded only once. This chain connects TRBV7-3 to TRBJ2-5; TRBD1 might be the D (5 bases). Germline CDR1 SGHTA, CDR2 FQGTGA. The germline V and J ends were trimmed by 2 bases and 1 base, with 11 bases remaining between them. CDR3 length equals 15 residues. This CDR3 reads CASSLVGDPQETQYF. The CDR3 DNA reads as TGTGCCAGCAGCTTAGTAGGGGATCCCCAAGAGACCCAGTACTTC.